The 27 T cell receptor beta chains reported below all come from one sample, sequenced in a study of blood T cell repertoires in COVID-19. Clones were read by immunoSEQ multiplex PCR, and TCRdb kept only the in-frame ones, dropping some. The sample comprises around 230,000 clones, 83% of which are singletons, and 8.2% rests with the top ten. Sequenced input: peripheral blood. These receptors originate from a woman between 45 and 65 years old with acute or convalescent COVID-19.

The chain employs TRBV5-1 and TRBJ2-3, with 11 bases that match TRBD2. CDR1 and CDR2 (germline): SGHRS, YFSETQ. This CDR3 comprises 16 residues. The J segment lost 4 bases and the V segment lost 2 bases, leaving 6 bases of the junction unmatched. CDR3: CASSLTGTSGADTQYF. In DNA form, the CDR3 reads TGCGCCAGCAGCTTAACCGGGACTAGCGGCGCAGATACGCAGTATTTT.

This clone appeared a single time. This chain joins TRBV13 and TRBJ2-1, with 7 bases matching TRBD1. The CDR3 covers 15 residues. J was trimmed by 3 bases and V by 4 bases; bases with no gene match: 6. Germline V gives CDR1 PRHDT, CDR2 FYEKMQ (reference sequence). The CDR3, as DNA: TGTGCCAGCAGCTCCCTTAGGGACAGCTACAATGAGCAGTTCTTC. Its protein product is CASSSLRDSYNEQFF.

This clone was detected only once. CDR3 sequence (DNA): TGTGCCACCAGACCTTCTGGGGACAGGCTAAATCAGCCCCAGCATTTT. It codes for CATRPSGDRLNQPQHF. This chain connects TRBV15 to TRBJ1-5; 8 bases map to TRBD1. The CDR3 runs 16 residues. From germline, CDR1 is LNHNV and CDR2 YYDKDF (reference sequence). The J segment lost 4 bases and the V segment lost 6 bases, leaving 11 bases of the junction unmatched.

This clone was detected a few times. The rearrangement links TRBV7-9 to TRBJ1-2, with 7 positions matching TRBD1. The CDR3 runs 14 residues. Germline V lookup: CDR1 SEHNR, CDR2 FQNEAQ (reference sequence). The V and J ends lost 5 bases and 4 bases, in that order; junction bases with no gene match: 7. The CDR3 nucleotides read TGTGCCAGCAGCGGCACAGGGGCGAGCTATGGCTACACCTTC. This gives the protein CASSGTGASYGYTF. The complete variable domain, with remaining parts taken from reference TRBV7-9 and TRBJ1-2, reads DTGVSQNPRHKITKRGQNVTFRCDPISEHNRLYWYRQTLGQGPEFLTYFQNEAQLEKSRLLSDRFSAERPKGSFSTLEIQRTEQGDSAMYLCASSGTGASYGYTFGSGTRLTVV.

The chain has TRBV5-1 and TRBJ2-5, with D possibly TRBD2 on 6 matching bases. This CDR3 has 14 amino acids. The germline V gene encodes CDR1 SGHRS and CDR2 YFSETQ. The ends were cut back, 2 bases at V and 4 bases at J, with 12 bases in the middle. The chain's CDR3 is CASSFPSDLETQYF. The CDR3 nucleotides read TGCGCCAGCAGCTTTCCTAGCGATTTAGAGACCCAGTACTTC. Variable domain in full (rest from reference TRBV5-1 and TRBJ2-5): KAGVTQTPRYLIKTRGQQVTLSCSPISGHRSVSWYQQTPGQGLQFLFEYFSETQRNKGNFPGRFSGRQFSNSRSEMNVSTLELGDSALYLCASSFPSDLETQYFGPGTRLLVL.

This rearrangement joins TRBV3-1 (or the pseudogene TRBV3-2) to TRBJ2-7, with 10 bases fitting TRBD1. Germline CDR1 and CDR2: LGHDT and YNNKEL (reference sequence). With 3 bases clipped from V and 5 bases from J, the junction kept 7 bases outside the gene matches. The CDR3 is made up of 15 amino acids. DNA for the CDR3: TGTGCCAGCAGCCAGAGGACAGGGGGGTACCACGAGCAGTACTTC. Its protein is CASSQRTGGYHEQYF.

The V gene is TRBV7-3, the J gene TRBJ2-2; D unresolved. Germline CDR1 reads SGHTA; CDR2 reads FQGTGA. The CDR3 runs 13 residues. V lost 5 bases to trimming and J lost 6 bases, with 10 bases between them. CDR3 sequence (DNA): TGTGCCAGCAGCCTTCTATCCGCCGGGGAGCTGTTTTTT. Protein product: CASSLLSAGELFF.

The J gene is TRBJ1-6, the V gene TRBV19, with 8 bases identical to TRBD1. Per the germline V gene, CDR1 is LNHDA and CDR2 is SQIVND (reference sequence). The ends lost 7 bases at V and 5 bases at J; junction bases unmatched: 7. The CDR3 spans 15 residues. This chain's CDR3 is CASKTGAFDNSPLHF. In nucleotides, the CDR3 is TGTGCCAGTAAGACAGGGGCTTTCGATAATTCACCCCTCCACTTT.

This clone occurred once. The V call is TRBV7-2, the J call TRBJ2-7; D remains unclear. Trimming shortened V by 0 bases and J by 0 bases, and 9 bases separated the two germline ends. In germline, CDR1 is SGHTA, CDR2 FQGNSA. The CDR3 consists of 15 residues. The CDR3 spells CASSLAGRLSYEQYF. The CDR3 region has the DNA TGTGCCAGCAGCTTAGCGGGCAGGCTCTCCTACGAGCAGTACTTC. Variable domain in full (rest from reference TRBV7-2 and TRBJ2-7): GAGVSQSPSNKVTEKGKDVELRCDPISGHTALYWYRQSLGQGLEFLIYFQGNSAPDKSGLPSDRFSAERTGGSVSTLTIQRTQQEDSAVYLCASSLAGRLSYEQYFGPGTRLTVT.

This clone was seen once. The rearrangement joins TRBV10-3 to TRBJ2-5, with TRBD1 matching 9 bases. Germline values: CDR1 ENHRY, CDR2 SYGVKD. The V gene end was trimmed by 3 bases and the J gene end by 5 bases; junction bases not matched to a gene: 7. This CDR3 contains 15 residues. DNA of the CDR3: TGTGCCATCAGTGACTGGACAGGGGATCGGGAGACCCAGTACTTC. It specifies CAISDWTGDRETQYF.

Turning to this clone: At one end, the junction sequence differs from germline, possibly due to a read error. This chain links TRBV11-1 with TRBJ2-1, with D perhaps matching TRBD2 (5 bases). CDR3 size: 15 residues. Germline lookup yields CDR1 SGHAT and CDR2 FQDESV (reference sequence). CDR3 DNA sequence: TGTGCCAACAGCAGCTTTACCCTCCGGGGCAATGAGCAGTTCTTC. Its translation is CANSSFTLRGNEQFF.

This clone occurred a few times. The chain joins TRBV19 to TRBJ1-2; 7 nucleotides line up with TRBD1. Per the germline V gene, CDR1 is LNHDA and CDR2 is SQIVND (reference sequence). V gave up 7 bases and J gave up 6 bases; unmatched junction bases: 5. The CDR3 contains 12 residues. As DNA, the CDR3 is TGTGCCAGTAAGGGGACAGCAAATGGCTACACCTTC. Its protein is CASKGTANGYTF.

This clone was counted once. V gene TRBV20-1 combines with J gene TRBJ1-4; tentatively, D is TRBD1 (6 bases). V lost 3 bases to trimming and J lost 8 bases, with 16 bases between them. The CDR3 totals 14 residues. Germline V gives CDR1 DFQATT, CDR2 SNEGSKA (reference sequence). In DNA form, the CDR3 reads TGCAGTGCTAGTGCCCCGGGACACCAAGAAAAACTGTTTTTT. As protein: CSASAPGHQEKLFF.

The chain recombines TRBV11-2 with TRBJ2-5, with 12 bases matching TRBD2. CDR1 SGHAT and CDR2 FQNNGV come from the germline V gene. The CDR3 is made up of 15 amino acids. Trimming removed 4 bases from V and 4 bases from J; junction bases left unmatched: 4. CDR3 nucleotide sequence: TGTGCCAGCAGCTCCCGGGGACTAGCGGGAGAGACCCAGTACTTC. Amino acid sequence: CASSSRGLAGETQYF.

The chain couples TRBV30 to TRBJ2-7; TRBD2 agrees at 7 bases. V dropped 1 base and J dropped 5; count of bases not matched to a gene: 2. This CDR3 has 12 amino acids. Germline V gene sequence: CDR1 GTSNPN, CDR2 SVGIG (reference sequence). The CDR3 coding sequence is TGTGCCTGGAGTGGCGGGACTAACGAGCAGTACTTC. Translated: CAWSGGTNEQYF.

The CDR3 protein is CAAQKGGLAGGNNEQFF. The DNA for the CDR3 is TGCGCCGCCCAAAAAGGAGGACTAGCGGGGGGGAACAATGAGCAGTTCTTC. This chain uses TRBV10-2 with TRBJ2-1; 15 bases fit TRBD2. With V trimmed by 11 bases and J by 5 bases, 13 bases remained unmatched. From germline, CDR1 is WSHSY and CDR2 SAAADI. The CDR3 length is 17 residues.

This chain uses TRBV6-5 with TRBJ2-2; D is uncertain. CDR3 length equals 15 residues. Germline CDR1 MNHEY, CDR2 SVGAGI. Trimming shortened V by 4 bases and J by 7 bases, and 16 bases separated the two germline ends. DNA of the CDR3: TGTGCCAGCAGTTTACGATACTTATCCCTCGGGGAGCTGTTTTTT. Its translation: CASSLRYLSLGELFF.

This clone was counted once. The chain recombines TRBV15 with TRBJ2-7; D uncertain. Germline V gene data show CDR1 as LNHNV and CDR2 as YYDKDF (reference sequence). CDR3 length: 13 residues. V was cut by 9 bases and J by 0 bases, with 12 bases left in between. This chain's CDR3 is CATNHPSSYEQYF. The CDR3 DNA reads TGTGCCACTAATCACCCGAGCTCCTACGAGCAGTACTTC.

In this sample, this clone turned up many times. The chain recombines TRBV5-1 with TRBJ2-1; 9 bases match TRBD2. The CDR3 sequence is 16 residues long. The V gene end was trimmed by 4 bases and the J gene end by 6 bases; junction bases not matched to a gene: 11. The germline CDR1 and CDR2 sequences are SGHRS and YFSETQ. The DNA for the CDR3 is TGCGCCAGCAGCCTCCTGGGCGGGAGGGCCATCAATGAGCAGTTCTTC. Its translation: CASSLLGGRAINEQFF.

The gene calls are TRBV5-1 and TRBJ2-5; 7 bases line up with TRBD2. Germline CDR1 is SGHRS and CDR2 is YFSETQ. CDR3 length: 14 amino acids. V lost 2 bases, J lost 4 bases, and 5 bases stayed unmatched. CDR3 bases: TGCGCCAGCAGCTTACTAGCGAGGGGAGAGACCCAGTACTTC. It yields the protein CASSLLARGETQYF. Supplemented by reference TRBV5-1 and TRBJ2-5, the full variable domain reads KAGVTQTPRYLIKTRGQQVTLSCSPISGHRSVSWYQQTPGQGLQFLFEYFSETQRNKGNFPGRFSGRQFSNSRSEMNVSTLELGDSALYLCASSLLARGETQYFGPGTRLLVL.

The genes are TRBV2 and TRBJ1-2; perhaps TRBD1 as D (5 bases). CDR3 length: 15 residues. V was shortened by 7 bases and J by 0 bases, with 15 bases between the two germline ends. Looked up from germline, CDR1 is SNHLY and CDR2 is FYNNEI. Here the CDR3 DNA reads TGTGCCAGCACCCCTCAGGGCCCCACTAACTATGGCTACACCTTC. Its protein product is CASTPQGPTNYGYTF.

The J gene is TRBJ2-7, the V gene TRBV30; no clear D. Germline loops: CDR1 GTSNPN, CDR2 SVGIG (reference sequence). Trimming removed 2 bases from V and 1 base from J, with 6 bases in between. The CDR3 is 12 amino acids. CDR3 sequence reads: CAWSTVSYEQYF. The CDR3 region has the DNA TGTGCCTGGAGTACGGTGTCCTACGAGCAGTACTTC.

The V gene is TRBV9, the J gene TRBJ2-5; the D gene is possibly TRBD1 (5 bases). Deletions cut 1 base from V and 0 bases from J, with 10 bases between. The V gene's germline CDR1 is SGDLS and CDR2 YYNGEE. CDR3 length: 15 amino acids. CDR3 in amino acids: CASSVLDIDQETQYF. The DNA for the CDR3 is TGTGCCAGCAGCGTATTGGACATAGACCAAGAGACCCAGTACTTC.

The CDR3 spells CASSPPPWRGGTDTQYF. The CDR3 nucleotides are TGTGCCAGCAGCCCTCCCCCCTGGAGGGGTGGGACAGATACGCAGTATTTT. The chain joins TRBV11-3 to TRBJ2-3, with TRBD2 as a possible D gene (6 bases). The germline CDR1 and CDR2 sequences are SGHNT and YENEEA. The CDR3 contains 17 residues. With 5 bases removed from V and 3 bases from J, the gap between germline ends came to 21 bases.

This clone was observed once. The chain links TRBV15 to TRBJ2-3; no clear D. The CDR3 spans 15 residues. V was trimmed by 0 bases and J by 2 bases, leaving 9 bases between them. The germline V gene has CDR1 LNHNV and CDR2 YYDKDF (reference sequence). CDR3 in amino acids: CATSRDTTYTDTQYF. The CDR3 nucleotides read TGTGCCACCAGCAGAGATACGACATACACAGATACGCAGTATTTT.

V and J are TRBV2 and TRBJ2-5; TRBD1 is a possible D gene (6 bases). Germline CDR1 reads SNHLY; CDR2 reads FYNNEI. The CDR3 loop spans 14 amino acids. Trimming removed 6 bases from V and 2 bases from J, with 13 bases in between. CDR3 coding DNA: TGTGCCAGCAGCGGACAGCTAGCACAAGAGACCCAGTACTTC. The encoded protein is CASSGQLAQETQYF.

The rearrangement uses TRBV10-3 and TRBJ2-1; no definite D call. CDR1 and CDR2 (germline): ENHRY, SYGVKD. V was clipped by 6 bases and J by 8 bases, with 8 bases between them. The CDR3 runs 11 residues. CDR3: CAIRAPDEQFF. CDR3 nucleotide sequence: TGTGCCATCAGGGCACCCGATGAGCAGTTCTTC.